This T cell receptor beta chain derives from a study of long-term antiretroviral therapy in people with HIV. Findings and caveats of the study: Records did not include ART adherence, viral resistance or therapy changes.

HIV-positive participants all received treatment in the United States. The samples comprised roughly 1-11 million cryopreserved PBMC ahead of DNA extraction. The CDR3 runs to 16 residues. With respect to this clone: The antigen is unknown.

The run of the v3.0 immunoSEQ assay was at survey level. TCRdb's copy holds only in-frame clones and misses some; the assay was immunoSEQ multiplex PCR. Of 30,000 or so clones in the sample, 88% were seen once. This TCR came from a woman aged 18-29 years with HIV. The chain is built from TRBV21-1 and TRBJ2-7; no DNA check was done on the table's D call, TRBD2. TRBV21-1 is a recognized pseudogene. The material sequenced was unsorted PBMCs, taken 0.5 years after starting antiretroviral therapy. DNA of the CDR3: TGTGCCAGCAGCGATTCCCGGGGGAACCGGGGCTACGAGCAGTACTTC. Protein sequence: CASSDSRGNRGYEQYF.